This entry features one T cell receptor (beta chain) sequence. The source of the sample is a study of shared clonotypes between healthy human individuals. Repertoires were generated with immunoSEQ multiplex PCR, while TCRdb's copy carries only in-frame clones and drops some. The sample includes roughly 2 million clones, 85% to 95% of them seen just once. The sequencing sample was made of naive CD4+ T cells sorted from blood. Subset described: CD45RA+ positively selected. This clonotype was obtained from a man younger than 35 in good health.

The CDR3 DNA reads as TGTGCCAGCAGGCGCATTACCAACACTGAAGCTTTCTTT. It codes for CASRRITNTEAFF. The J gene is TRBJ1-1, the V gene TRBV7-6, with no clear D. Germline V gene lookup returns CDR1 SGHVS and CDR2 FNYEAQ. CDR3 length equals 13 residues. Trimming took 6 bases from V and 2 from J, leaving 10 bases between them. Full variable domain (missing parts from reference TRBV7-6 and TRBJ1-1): GAGVSQSPRYKVTKRGQDVALRCDPISGHVSLYWYRQALGQGPEFLTYFNYEAQQDKSGLPNDRFSAERPEGSISTLTIQRTEQRDSAMYRCASRRITNTEAFFGQGTRLTVV.